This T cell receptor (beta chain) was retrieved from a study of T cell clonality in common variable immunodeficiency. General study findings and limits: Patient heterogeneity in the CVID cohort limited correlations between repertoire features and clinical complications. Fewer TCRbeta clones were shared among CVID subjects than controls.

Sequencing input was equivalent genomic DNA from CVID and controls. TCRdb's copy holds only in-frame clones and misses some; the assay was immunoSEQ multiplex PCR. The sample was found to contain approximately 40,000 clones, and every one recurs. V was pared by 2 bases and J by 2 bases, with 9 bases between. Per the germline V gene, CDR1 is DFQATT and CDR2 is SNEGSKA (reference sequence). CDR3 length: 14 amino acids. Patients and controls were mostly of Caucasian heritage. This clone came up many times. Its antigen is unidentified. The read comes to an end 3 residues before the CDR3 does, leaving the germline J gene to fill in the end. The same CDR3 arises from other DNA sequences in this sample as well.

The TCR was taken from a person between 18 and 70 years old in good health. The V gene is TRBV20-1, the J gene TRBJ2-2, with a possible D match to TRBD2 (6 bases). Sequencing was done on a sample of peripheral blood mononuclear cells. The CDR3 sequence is CSARLAGNTGELFF. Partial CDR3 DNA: TGCAGTGCTAGATTGGCGGGAAACACCGGGGAG.